The present TCR beta chain was sequenced within a study of CD8 T cells in Susac syndrome. The length of the CDR3 is 13 residues. V was trimmed by 6 bases and J by 8 bases, leaving 16 bases between them. Details on this clonotype: Its antigen is still unknown.

Random hexamers served to reverse transcribe about 0.45 to 1 ug RNA. TCRdb processed the immunoSEQ multiplex PCR reads anew with MiXCR; each CDR3 protein has one entry. The table includes 100,000 to 150,000 distinct CDR3 sequences, roughly 95% detected once. General observations from the study: The study admitted that it had a relatively small number of individuals in its TCR sequencing and HLA analysis.

In contrast to the negatively isolated CD8+ and CD4+ T cells, TEMRA cells were FACS-enriched. The sequence came from a human donor with Susac syndrome. Sequencing was performed on CD4+ T cells from PBMCs. The chain links TRBV12-3 or TRBV12-4 to TRBJ1-2; D is possibly TRBD1 (6 bases). The CDR3 loop reads CASRVQGGQGYTF. The CDR3 nucleotides are TGTGCCAGCAGAGTACAGGGTGGTCAAGGCTACACCTTC.